Presented here are 7 T cell receptor beta chains from one specimen sequenced in a study of molecular identifiers for immune sequencing clone quantification. One entry per CDR3 protein results from TCRdb running MiXCR on the PCR reads. The sample has just over 35,000 distinct CDR3 sequences, approximately 18% seen once. Source material: naive CD8+ T cells from blood, with Jurkat cell RNA spiked in. Subset of the sample: FACS-sorted CD8+CD4-CCR7+CD45RA+ naive T cells. The receptors were sampled from a human donor in good health. Some libraries in this study had Jurkat cell RNA spiked in.

Note on this clonotype: A read error may be the cause here, since a much bigger clone is one base away. The V gene is TRBV25-1, the J gene TRBJ2-1; D unresolved. The CDR3 has 14 residues. CDR1 is MGHDK and CDR2 is SYGVNS in the germline V gene. The V and J ends lost 4 bases and 13 bases respectively, with 20 bases between them. The CDR3 DNA reads as TGTGCCAGCAGTGTACGGGTCCTCTCGGACCCCCAGTTCTTC. This translates into CASSVRVLSDPQFF.

In its sample, this clonotype was seen many times. The chain links TRBV6-6 to TRBJ1-2; 12 nucleotides align to TRBD1. The germline V gene has CDR1 MNHNY and CDR2 SVGAGI (reference sequence). The CDR3 has 16 amino acids. V lost 1 base, J lost 6 bases, and 6 bases stayed unmatched. CDR3 sequence (DNA): TGTGCCAGCAGTTACTGGGGGACAGGGGGCTCGAATGGCTACACCTTC. This sequence encodes CASSYWGTGGSNGYTF.

This clonotype was recorded many times. The genes are TRBV20-1 and TRBJ2-1; 8 bases match TRBD2. The CDR3 runs to 15 residues. The V and J ends lost 2 bases and 0 bases, in that order; junction bases with no gene match: 3. CDR1 is DFQATT, CDR2 SNEGSKA, per germline (reference sequence). CDR3 residues: CSARTSGSSYNEQFF. CDR3 sequence (DNA): TGCAGTGCTAGAACTAGCGGAAGCTCCTACAATGAGCAGTTCTTC.

The table lists this clonotype with a few counts. This sequence joins TRBV28 and TRBJ2-7, with TRBD2 as a possible D gene (7 bases). Per germline, CDR1 MDHEN and CDR2 SYDVKM. Trimming left V 8 bases short and J 2 bases short, with 19 bases between. The length of the CDR3 is 15 residues. Written as DNA, the CDR3 is TGTGCCAGCCGGAAAAAGGGAGGGGGGGCCTACGAGCAGTACTTC. Its protein product is CASRKKGGGAYEQYF.

This clonotype was seen repeatedly, ten times or more. V is TRBV13 and J is TRBJ2-1; tentatively, D is TRBD2 (5 bases). Germline assignment: CDR1 PRHDT and CDR2 FYEKMQ (reference sequence). V was trimmed by 5 bases and J by 5 bases, leaving 25 bases between them. The CDR3 is made up of 18 amino acids. In DNA form, the CDR3 reads TGTGCCAGCAGCACTAGAAACCCAATTTCGGACTGGAACAATGAGCAGTTCTTC. Translated: CASSTRNPISDWNNEQFF.

Ten or more counts support this clonotype. The V and J genes are TRBV5-6 and TRBJ2-7, with TRBD2 as a possible D gene (6 bases). The V end lost 2 bases, the J end lost 0 bases, and 9 bases lay between the germline ends. The CDR3 covers 14 residues. Germline CDR1 is SGHDT and CDR2 is YYEEEE. The CDR3 DNA reads TGTGCCAGCAGCTTCCCGGGGGTCTCCTACGAGCAGTACTTC. The encoded protein is CASSFPGVSYEQYF.

The table lists this clonotype with a few counts. The chain carries TRBV28 and TRBJ1-6; D is possibly TRBD1 (6 bases). Germline CDR1 is MDHEN and CDR2 is SYDVKM. The V end was cut by 6 bases, the J end by 7 bases, with 16 bases between. This CDR3 is built from 15 residues. CDR3 coding DNA: TGTGCCAGCAGCCCGGAAACAGGGCTCAATTCACCCCTCCACTTT. It encodes CASSPETGLNSPLHF.